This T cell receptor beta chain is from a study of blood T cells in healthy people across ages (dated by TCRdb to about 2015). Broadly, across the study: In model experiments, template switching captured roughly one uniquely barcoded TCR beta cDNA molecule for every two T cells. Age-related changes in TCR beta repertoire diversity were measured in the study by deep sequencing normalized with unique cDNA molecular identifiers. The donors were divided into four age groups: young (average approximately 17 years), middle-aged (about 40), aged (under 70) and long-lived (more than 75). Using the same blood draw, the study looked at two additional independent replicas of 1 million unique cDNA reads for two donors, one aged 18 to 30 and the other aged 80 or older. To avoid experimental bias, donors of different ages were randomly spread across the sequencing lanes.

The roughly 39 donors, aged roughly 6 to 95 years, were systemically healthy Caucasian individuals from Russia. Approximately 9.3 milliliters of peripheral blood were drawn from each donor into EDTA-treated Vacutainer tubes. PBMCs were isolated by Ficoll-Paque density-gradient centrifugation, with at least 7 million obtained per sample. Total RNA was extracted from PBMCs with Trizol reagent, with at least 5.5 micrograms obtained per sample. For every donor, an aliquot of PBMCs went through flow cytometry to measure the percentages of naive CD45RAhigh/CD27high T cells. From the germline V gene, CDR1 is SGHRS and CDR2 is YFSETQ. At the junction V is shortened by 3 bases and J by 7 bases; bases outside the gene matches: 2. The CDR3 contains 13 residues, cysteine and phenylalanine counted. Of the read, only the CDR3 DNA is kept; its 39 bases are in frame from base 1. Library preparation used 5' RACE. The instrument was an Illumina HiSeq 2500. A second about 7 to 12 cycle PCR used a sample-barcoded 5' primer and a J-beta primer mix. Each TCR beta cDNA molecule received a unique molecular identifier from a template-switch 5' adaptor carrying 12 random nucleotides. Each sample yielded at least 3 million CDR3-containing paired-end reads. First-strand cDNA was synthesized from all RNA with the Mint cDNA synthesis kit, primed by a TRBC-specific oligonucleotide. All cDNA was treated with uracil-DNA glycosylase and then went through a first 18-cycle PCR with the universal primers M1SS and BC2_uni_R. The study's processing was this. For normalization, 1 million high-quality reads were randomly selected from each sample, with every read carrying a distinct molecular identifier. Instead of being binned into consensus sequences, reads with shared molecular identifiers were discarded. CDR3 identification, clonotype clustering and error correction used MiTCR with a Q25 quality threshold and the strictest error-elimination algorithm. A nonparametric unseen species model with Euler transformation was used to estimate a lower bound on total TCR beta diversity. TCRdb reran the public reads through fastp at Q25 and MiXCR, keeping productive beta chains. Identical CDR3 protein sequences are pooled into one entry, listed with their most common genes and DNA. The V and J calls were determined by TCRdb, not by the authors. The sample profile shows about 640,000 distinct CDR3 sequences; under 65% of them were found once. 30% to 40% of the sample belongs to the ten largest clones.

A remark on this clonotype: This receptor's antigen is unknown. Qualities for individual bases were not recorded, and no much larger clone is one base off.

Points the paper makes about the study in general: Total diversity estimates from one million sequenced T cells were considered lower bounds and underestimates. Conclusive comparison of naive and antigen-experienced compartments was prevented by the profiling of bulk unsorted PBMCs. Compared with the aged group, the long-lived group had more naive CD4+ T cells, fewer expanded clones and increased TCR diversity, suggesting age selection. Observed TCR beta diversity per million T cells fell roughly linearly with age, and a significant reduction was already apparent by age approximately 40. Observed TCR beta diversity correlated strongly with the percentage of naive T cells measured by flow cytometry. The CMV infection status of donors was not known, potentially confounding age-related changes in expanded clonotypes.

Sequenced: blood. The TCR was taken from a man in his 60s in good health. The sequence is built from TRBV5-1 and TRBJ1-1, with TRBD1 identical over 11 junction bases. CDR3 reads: CASSWTGGGEAFF. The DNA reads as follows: TGCGCCAGCAGCTGGACAGGGGGCGGTGAAGCTTTCTTT. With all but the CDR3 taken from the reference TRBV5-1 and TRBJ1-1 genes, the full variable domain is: KAGVTQTPRYLIKTRGQQVTLSCSPISGHRSVSWYQQTPGQGLQFLFEYFSETQRNKGNFPGRFSGRQFSNSRSEMNVSTLELGDSALYLCASSWTGGGEAFFGQGTRLTVV.